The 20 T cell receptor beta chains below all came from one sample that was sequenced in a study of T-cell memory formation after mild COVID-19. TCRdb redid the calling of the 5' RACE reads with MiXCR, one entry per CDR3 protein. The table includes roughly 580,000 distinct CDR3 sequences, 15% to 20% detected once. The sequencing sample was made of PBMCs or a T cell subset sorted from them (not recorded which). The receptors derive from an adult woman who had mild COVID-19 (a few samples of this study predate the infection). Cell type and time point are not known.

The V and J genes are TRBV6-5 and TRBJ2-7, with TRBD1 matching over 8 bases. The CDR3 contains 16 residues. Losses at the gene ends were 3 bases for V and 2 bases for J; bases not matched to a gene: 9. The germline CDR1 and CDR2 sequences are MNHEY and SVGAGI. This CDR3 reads CASSYGGTGPPYEQYF. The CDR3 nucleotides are TGTGCCAGCAGTTATGGGGGGACAGGACCCCCCTACGAGCAGTACTTC.

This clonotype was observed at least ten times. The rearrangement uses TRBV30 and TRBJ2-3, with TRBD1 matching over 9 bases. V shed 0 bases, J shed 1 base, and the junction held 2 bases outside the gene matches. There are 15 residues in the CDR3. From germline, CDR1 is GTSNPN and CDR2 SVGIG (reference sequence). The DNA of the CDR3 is TGTGCCTGGAGTGTTTGGACAGGGGGCACAGATACGCAGTATTTT. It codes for CAWSVWTGGTDTQYF.

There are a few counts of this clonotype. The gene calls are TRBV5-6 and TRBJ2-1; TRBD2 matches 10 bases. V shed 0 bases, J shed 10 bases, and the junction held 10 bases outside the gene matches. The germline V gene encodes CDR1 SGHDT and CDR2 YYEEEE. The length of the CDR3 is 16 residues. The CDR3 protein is CASSLDSGRAGNEQFF. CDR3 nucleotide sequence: TGTGCCAGCAGCTTGGACAGCGGGAGGGCGGGAAACGAGCAGTTCTTC.

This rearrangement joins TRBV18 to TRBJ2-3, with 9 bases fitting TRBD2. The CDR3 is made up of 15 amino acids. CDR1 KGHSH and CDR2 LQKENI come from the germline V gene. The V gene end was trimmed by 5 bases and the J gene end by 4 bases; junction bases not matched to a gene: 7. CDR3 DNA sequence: TGTGCCAGCTCATCGGCGGGGGGGCGAGCAGATACGCAGTATTTT. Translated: CASSSAGGRADTQYF.

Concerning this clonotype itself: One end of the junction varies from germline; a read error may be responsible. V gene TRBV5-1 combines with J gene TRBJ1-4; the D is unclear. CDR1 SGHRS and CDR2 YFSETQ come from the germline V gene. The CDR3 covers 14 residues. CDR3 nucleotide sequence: TGCGCCAGCAGTACCACGGTCTACGACGAAAAACTATTTTTT. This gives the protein CASSTTVYDEKLFF.

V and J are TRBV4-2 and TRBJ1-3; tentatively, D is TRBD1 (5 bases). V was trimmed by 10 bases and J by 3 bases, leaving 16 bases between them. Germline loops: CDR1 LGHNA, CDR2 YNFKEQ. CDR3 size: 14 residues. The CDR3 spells CATQPGTIGNTIYF. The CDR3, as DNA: TGTGCCACCCAGCCCGGGACTATTGGAAACACCATATATTTT.

As DNA, the CDR3 is TGTGCCACCAGCGGAATTAGCGGGGCCTTTCTCTACGAGCAGTACTTC. It yields the protein CATSGISGAFLYEQYF. The chain recombines TRBV15 with TRBJ2-7, with 8 bases aligning to TRBD2. CDR3 length equals 16 residues. Germline CDR1 is LNHNV and CDR2 is YYDKDF (reference sequence). The V gene end was trimmed by 5 bases and the J gene end by 3 bases; junction bases not matched to a gene: 12.

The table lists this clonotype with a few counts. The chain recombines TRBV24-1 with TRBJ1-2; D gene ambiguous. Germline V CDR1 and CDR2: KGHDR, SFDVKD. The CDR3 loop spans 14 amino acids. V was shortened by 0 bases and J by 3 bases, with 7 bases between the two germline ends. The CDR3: CATSDLDGYYGYTF. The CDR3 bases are TGTGCCACCAGTGATTTGGACGGATACTATGGCTACACCTTC.

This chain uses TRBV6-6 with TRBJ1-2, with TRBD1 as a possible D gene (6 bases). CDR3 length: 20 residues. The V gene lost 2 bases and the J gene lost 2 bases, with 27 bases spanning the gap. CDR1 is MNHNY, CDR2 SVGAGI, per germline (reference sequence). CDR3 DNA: TGTGCCAGCAGTTACCCCGGGATTGGAAAGGGGGGGATTCAGAACTATGGCTACACCTTC. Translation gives CASSYPGIGKGGIQNYGYTF.

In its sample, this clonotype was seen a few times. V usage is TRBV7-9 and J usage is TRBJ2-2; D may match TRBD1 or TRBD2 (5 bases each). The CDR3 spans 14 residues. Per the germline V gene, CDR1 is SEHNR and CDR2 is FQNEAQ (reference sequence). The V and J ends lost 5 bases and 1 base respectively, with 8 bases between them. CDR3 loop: CASSRGVNTGELFF. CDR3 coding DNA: TGTGCCAGCAGCCGAGGGGTGAACACCGGGGAGCTGTTTTTT. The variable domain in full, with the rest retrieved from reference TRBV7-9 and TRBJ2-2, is DTGVSQNPRHKITKRGQNVTFRCDPISEHNRLYWYRQTLGQGPEFLTYFQNEAQLEKSRLLSDRFSAERPKGSFSTLEIQRTEQGDSAMYLCASSRGVNTGELFFGEGSRLTVL.

CDR3 protein: CASSDSLSGGPLAKNIQYF. DNA for the CDR3: TGTGCCAGCAGTGACTCATTGAGCGGGGGGCCCCTAGCCAAAAACATTCAGTACTTC. The chain couples TRBV6-4 to TRBJ2-4; 9 nucleotides match TRBD2. Unmatched junction bases numbered 9, after V lost 0 bases and J lost 0 bases. This CDR3 comprises 19 residues. CDR1 and CDR2 from the germline V gene are MRHNA and SNTAGT.

The chain's CDR3 is CASSLGRSGGYTF. The DNA for the CDR3 is TGTGCCAGCAGCCTGGGACGATCGGGTGGCTACACCTTC. This chain uses TRBV5-6 with TRBJ1-2; D may be TRBD1 (5 bases). Trimming pared 4 bases from V and 7 bases from J, leaving 14 bases between. In germline, CDR1 is SGHDT, CDR2 YYEEEE. The CDR3 sequence is 13 residues long.

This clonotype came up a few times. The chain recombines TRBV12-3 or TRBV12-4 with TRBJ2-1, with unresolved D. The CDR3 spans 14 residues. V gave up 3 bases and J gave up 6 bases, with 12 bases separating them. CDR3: CASSFPIGFNEQFF. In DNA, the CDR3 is TGTGCCAGCAGTTTCCCTATTGGGTTCAATGAGCAGTTCTTC.

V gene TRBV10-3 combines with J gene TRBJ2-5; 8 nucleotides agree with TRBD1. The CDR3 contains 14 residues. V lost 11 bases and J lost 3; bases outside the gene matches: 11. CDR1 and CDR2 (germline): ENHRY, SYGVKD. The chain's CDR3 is CAARQGMGEETQYF. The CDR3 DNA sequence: TGTGCCGCCCGACAGGGGATGGGGGAAGAGACCCAGTACTTC.

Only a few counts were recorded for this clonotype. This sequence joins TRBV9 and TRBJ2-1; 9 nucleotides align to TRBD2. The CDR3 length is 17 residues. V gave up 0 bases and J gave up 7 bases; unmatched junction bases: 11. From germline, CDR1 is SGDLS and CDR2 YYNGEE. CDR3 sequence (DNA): TGTGCCAGCAGCGTAGGCAGCGGGGGGCCCCTCTGGAATGAGCAGTTCTTC. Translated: CASSVGSGGPLWNEQFF.

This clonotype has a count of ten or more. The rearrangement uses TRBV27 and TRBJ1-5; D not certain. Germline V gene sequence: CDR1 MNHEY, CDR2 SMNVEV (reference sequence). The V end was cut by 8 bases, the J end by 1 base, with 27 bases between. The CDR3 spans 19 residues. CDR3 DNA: TGTGCCAGCTCTGGGCGGGGTTTTTCCCCTTTGGGCAGCAATCAGCCCCAGCATTTT. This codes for CASSGRGFSPLGSNQPQHF.

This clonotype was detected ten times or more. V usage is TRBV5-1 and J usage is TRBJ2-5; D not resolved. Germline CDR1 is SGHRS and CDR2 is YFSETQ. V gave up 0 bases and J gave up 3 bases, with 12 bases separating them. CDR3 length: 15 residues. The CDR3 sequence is CASSLGRSVKETQYF. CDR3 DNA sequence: TGCGCCAGCAGCTTGGGGCGGTCTGTGAAAGAGACCCAGTACTTC.

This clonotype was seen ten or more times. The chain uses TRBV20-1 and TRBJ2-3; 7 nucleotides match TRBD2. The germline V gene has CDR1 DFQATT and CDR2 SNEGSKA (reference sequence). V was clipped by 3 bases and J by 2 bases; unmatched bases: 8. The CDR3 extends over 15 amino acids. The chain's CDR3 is CSASGSGAFTDTQYF. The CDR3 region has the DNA TGCAGTGCTAGCGGCAGCGGGGCCTTCACAGATACGCAGTATTTT.

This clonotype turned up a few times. CDR3 DNA: TGTGCCAGTAGTACTCGGACTAGCGGGAGGGCCCAGGCCGGGGAGCTGTTTTTT. This codes for CASSTRTSGRAQAGELFF. J is TRBJ2-2 and V is TRBV19; 15 bases fit TRBD2. This CDR3 spans 18 amino acids. J lost 6 bases, V lost 4 bases, and 9 bases had no gene match. Germline CDR1 is LNHDA and CDR2 is SQIVND (reference sequence).

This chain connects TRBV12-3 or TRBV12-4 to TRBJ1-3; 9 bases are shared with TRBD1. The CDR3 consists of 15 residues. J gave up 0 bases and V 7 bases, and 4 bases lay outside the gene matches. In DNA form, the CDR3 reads TGTGCCAGCAAGACAGGGGGGTCCTCTGGAAACACCATATATTTT. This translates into CASKTGGSSGNTIYF.